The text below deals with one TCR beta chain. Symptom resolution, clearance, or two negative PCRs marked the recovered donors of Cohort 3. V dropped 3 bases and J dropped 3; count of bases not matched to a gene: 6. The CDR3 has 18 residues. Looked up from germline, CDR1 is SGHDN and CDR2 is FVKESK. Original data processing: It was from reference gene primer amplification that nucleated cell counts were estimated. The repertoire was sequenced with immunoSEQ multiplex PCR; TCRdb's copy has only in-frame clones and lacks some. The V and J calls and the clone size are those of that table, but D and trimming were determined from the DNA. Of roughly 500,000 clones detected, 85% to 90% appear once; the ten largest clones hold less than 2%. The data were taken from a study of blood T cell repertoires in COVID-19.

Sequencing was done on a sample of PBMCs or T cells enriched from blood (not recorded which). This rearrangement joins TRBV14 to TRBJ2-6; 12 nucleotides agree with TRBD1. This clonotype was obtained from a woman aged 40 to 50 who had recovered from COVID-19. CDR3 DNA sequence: TGTGCCAGCAGCCATAAGGGACAGGGGGCGTGTGGGGCCAACGTCCTGACTTTC. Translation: CASSHKGQGACGANVLTF. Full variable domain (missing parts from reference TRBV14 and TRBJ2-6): EAGVTQFPSHSVIEKGQTVTLRCDPISGHDNLYWYRRVMGKEIKFLLHFVKESKQDESGMPNNRFLAERTGGTYSTLKVQPAELEDSGVYFCASSHKGQGACGANVLTFGAGSRLTVL.